What follows describes a single T cell receptor beta chain. Its specificity is unknown. The sample belongs to a study of T cell responses to AZD1222 COVID-19 vaccine. The table came from immunoSEQ multiplex PCR; TCRdb's copy has only in-frame clones and leaves some out. The sample holds roughly 150,000 clones; roughly nine tenths are singletons and the top ten take approximately 2%. V was clipped by 1 base and J by 5 bases, with 5 bases between them. CDR1 and CDR2 (germline): DFQATT, SNEGSKA (reference sequence). The CDR3 consists of 11 residues. Study conclusions and caveats: Reportedly, nearly half of unique spike TCRs recognized epitopes outside B.1.351/B.1.1.7 mutations. Just a handful of AZD1222 recipients tested seropositive at baseline.

This receptor was obtained from an adult in good health. Sequenced here: peripheral blood, sampled on day 0 of AZD1222 vaccination. The chain uses TRBV20-1 and TRBJ1-1; no firm D call. The CDR3 loop reads CSARVGTEAFF. CDR3 DNA sequence: TGCAGTGCTAGAGTCGGGACTGAAGCTTTCTTT.